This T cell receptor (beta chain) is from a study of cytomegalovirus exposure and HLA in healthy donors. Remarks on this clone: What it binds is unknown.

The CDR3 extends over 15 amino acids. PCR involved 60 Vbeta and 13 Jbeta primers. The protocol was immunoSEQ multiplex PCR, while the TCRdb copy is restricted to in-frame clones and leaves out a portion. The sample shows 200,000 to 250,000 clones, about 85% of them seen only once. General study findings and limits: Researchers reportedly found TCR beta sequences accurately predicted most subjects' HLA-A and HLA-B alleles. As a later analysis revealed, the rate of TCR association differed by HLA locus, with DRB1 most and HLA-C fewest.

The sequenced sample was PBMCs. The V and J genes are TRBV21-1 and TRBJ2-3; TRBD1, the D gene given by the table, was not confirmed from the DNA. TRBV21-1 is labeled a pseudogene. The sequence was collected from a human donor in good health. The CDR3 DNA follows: TGTGCCAGCAGCAAAGCGATCGGCAGACAGCATACGCAGTATTTT. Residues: CASSKAIGRQHTQYF.